This entry is about one T cell receptor (beta chain). Its specificity is unknown. V trimming: 8 bases; J trimming: 3 bases; junction bases outside the gene matches: 12. This CDR3 contains 15 residues. Germline V CDR1 and CDR2: SGHTA, FQGTGA. Each donor's blood draw was 7.5 to 10 milliliters of peripheral blood. The data are from a study of blood T cells in healthy people across ages. A second PCR of 7 to 11 cycles used a sample-barcoded 5' primer and a J-beta primer mix. Each of the cDNA molecules was tagged by a template-switch adaptor with 12 random nucleotides. One entry per CDR3 protein results from TCRdb running MiXCR on the 5' RACE reads. The sample lists under 800,000 distinct CDR3 sequences; roughly 45% were seen once. Regarding the study as a whole: Age advanced and TCR beta diversity per million T cells fell, roughly linearly.

The chain links TRBV7-3 to TRBJ2-7; 8 bases map to TRBD2. Material: blood. The receptor comes from a woman in her fifties or sixties in good health. CDR3 residues: CASALGAGAVYEQYF. The DNA for the CDR3 is TGTGCCAGCGCCCTGGGAGCGGGGGCTGTCTACGAGCAGTACTTC.